The 29 T cell receptor beta chains below all came from one sample that was sequenced in a study of CD8 T cells in Susac syndrome. With random hexamers, reverse transcription was performed on roughly 0.45 to 1 ug of RNA. TCRdb reanalysed the immunoSEQ multiplex PCR reads using MiXCR and keeps one entry per CDR3 protein. The sample consists of roughly 80,000 distinct CDR3 sequences, roughly 95% of them appearing once. Sequences were obtained from CD8+ T cells from PBMCs. Receptors were obtained from a human donor with Susac syndrome.

The V call is TRBV20-1, the J call TRBJ2-7; weak D call: TRBD1 (6 bases). V shed 5 bases and J shed 3 bases, with 17 bases lying between them. The CDR3 runs to 14 residues. The germline CDR1 and CDR2 sequences are DFQATT and SNEGSKA (reference sequence). Here the CDR3 reads CSAHGTSEHYEQYF. Here the CDR3 DNA reads TGCAGTGCTCATGGGACAAGCGAACACTACGAGCAGTACTTC.

The chain uses TRBV15 and TRBJ1-4; weak D call: TRBD1 (5 bases). Germline loops: CDR1 LNHNV, CDR2 YYDKDF (reference sequence). This CDR3 is 15 amino acids long. V lost 0 bases and J 5 bases, leaving 10 bases between the germline ends. CDR3 nucleotide sequence: TGTGCCACCAGCAGAGATCGAGGGGTGAATGAAAAACTGTTTTTT. This gives the protein CATSRDRGVNEKLFF.

This sequence joins TRBV6-2 or TRBV6-3 and TRBJ2-3; TRBD2 aligns across 7 bases. The CDR3 runs to 16 residues. Germline CDR1 and CDR2: MNHEY and SVGEGT. Germline trimming cut 0 bases from V and 7 bases from J; bases unmatched to any gene: 10. Here the CDR3 DNA reads TGTGCCAGCAGTTACTCGGAACTAGCGACCACCTATACGCAGTATTTT. Translating it yields CASSYSELATTYTQYF.

The CDR3, as DNA: TGTGCCAGCAGCCCCATAGCTCTTGGGGAAGAGACCCAGTACTTC. Its translation is CASSPIALGEETQYF. The chain combines TRBV27 with TRBJ2-5; D gene ambiguous. The CDR3 spans 15 residues. Germline lookup yields CDR1 MNHEY and CDR2 SMNVEV (reference sequence). With 6 bases removed from V and 3 bases from J, the gap between germline ends came to 17 bases.

The chain uses TRBV2 and TRBJ2-7, with no clear D. From germline, CDR1 is SNHLY and CDR2 FYNNEI. V gave up 4 bases and J gave up 0 bases, with 7 bases separating them. The CDR3 has 13 residues. CDR3 amino acids: CASSVYDSYEQYF. CDR3 in DNA: TGTGCCAGCAGTGTTTACGACTCCTACGAGCAGTACTTC.

This rearrangement joins TRBV27 to TRBJ2-7; D not certain. The length of the CDR3 is 14 residues. Germline CDR1 reads MNHEY; CDR2 reads SMNVEV (reference sequence). The ends were cut back, 0 bases at V and 6 bases at J, with 12 bases in the middle. As DNA, the CDR3 is TGTGCCAGCAGTTTATCGAGTCCCCAACGCGAGCAGTACTTC. It is translated as CASSLSSPQREQYF.

The CDR3 region is CASSVRADEQYF. The CDR3 nucleotides read TGTGCCAGCAGCGTCAGGGCCGACGAGCAGTACTTC. J is TRBJ2-7 and V is TRBV9; maybe TRBD1 (5 bases). Trimming cost V 2 bases and J 5 bases, with 8 bases left between them. CDR3 length equals 12 residues. The germline V gene encodes CDR1 SGDLS and CDR2 YYNGEE.

The V and J genes are TRBV5-1 and TRBJ2-3; D not resolved. V was clipped by 6 bases and J by 0 bases, with 14 bases between them. Looked up from germline, CDR1 is SGHRS and CDR2 is YFSETQ. The CDR3 has 15 residues. Here the CDR3 DNA reads TGCGCCAGCAAGGTACCGGATCGAAGCACAGATACGCAGTATTTT. This codes for CASKVPDRSTDTQYF. Drawing the rest from reference TRBV5-1 and TRBJ2-3, the complete variable domain is KAGVTQTPRYLIKTRGQQVTLSCSPISGHRSVSWYQQTPGQGLQFLFEYFSETQRNKGNFPGRFSGRQFSNSRSEMNVSTLELGDSALYLCASKVPDRSTDTQYFGPGTRLTVL.

This sequence joins TRBV29-1 and TRBJ2-7, with D possibly being TRBD1 (5 bases). In germline, CDR1 is SQVTM, CDR2 ANQGSEA. Between the trimmed V and J ends, which lost 6 bases and 1 base, there was a span of 16 bases. The CDR3 is 14 amino acids. The CDR3 protein is CSVLPTDESYEQYF. CDR3 nucleotide sequence: TGCAGCGTACTCCCGACAGACGAATCCTACGAGCAGTACTTC.

V gene TRBV27 combines with J gene TRBJ2-1, with D perhaps matching TRBD1 or TRBD2 (6 bases each). The CDR3 spans 13 residues. CDR1 is MNHEY, CDR2 SMNVEV, per germline (reference sequence). With 6 bases removed from V and 10 bases from J, the gap between germline ends came to 16 bases. The CDR3: CASSSGGPWEQFF. The CDR3 nucleotides are TGTGCCAGCAGCTCTGGGGGGCCATGGGAGCAGTTCTTC.

This chain uses TRBV4-3 with TRBJ2-5, with D unresolved. The V and J ends lost 0 bases and 3 bases respectively, with 14 bases between them. Per the germline V gene, CDR1 is LGHNA and CDR2 is YSLEER. The CDR3 extends over 16 amino acids. CDR3 protein: CASSQDTVDHKETQYF. Written as DNA, the CDR3 is TGCGCCAGCAGCCAAGATACCGTGGACCACAAAGAGACCCAGTACTTC.

The gene calls are TRBV29-1 and TRBJ1-1, with a weak D call TRBD1 (5 bases). This CDR3 contains 14 residues. Trimming took 7 bases from V and 3 from J, leaving 18 bases between them. Germline V gives CDR1 SQVTM, CDR2 ANQGSEA. The CDR3 DNA reads TGCAGCGCCTTTCTTGCCCTGGGGGACACTGAAGCTTTCTTT. Its protein product is CSAFLALGDTEAFF.

This chain joins TRBV14 and TRBJ1-1; D remains ambiguous. The CDR3 totals 12 residues. Germline CDR1 reads SGHDN; CDR2 reads FVKESK. Trimming removed 5 bases from V and 5 bases from J, with 9 bases in between. The chain's CDR3 is CASSERRTEAFF. The CDR3 region has the DNA TGTGCCAGCAGCGAAAGGAGGACTGAAGCTTTCTTT.

This sequence joins TRBV9 and TRBJ2-5; D is possibly TRBD1 (5 bases). Germline V CDR1 and CDR2: SGDLS, YYNGEE. The CDR3 consists of 14 residues. V dropped 0 bases and J dropped 7 bases, with 13 bases sitting between them. This CDR3 reads CASSVEGSGRTQYF. Here the CDR3 DNA reads TGTGCCAGCAGCGTAGAAGGTTCAGGGCGGACCCAGTACTTC.

The rearrangement joins TRBV14 to TRBJ2-3; tentative D call: TRBD1 (5 bases). The germline CDR1 and CDR2 sequences are SGHDN and FVKESK. The germline V and J ends were trimmed by 2 bases and 2 bases, with 11 bases remaining between them. This CDR3 contains 15 residues. The CDR3 loop reads CASSQSGRVTDTQYF. Written as DNA, the CDR3 is TGTGCCAGCAGCCAATCAGGGCGCGTCACAGATACGCAGTATTTT. The entire variable domain, with the rest obtained from reference TRBV14 and TRBJ2-3, is as follows: EAGVTQFPSHSVIEKGQTVTLRCDPISGHDNLYWYRRVMGKEIKFLLHFVKESKQDESGMPNNRFLAERTGGTYSTLKVQPAELEDSGVYFCASSQSGRVTDTQYFGPGTRLTVL.

A single count supports this clonotype. The chain uses TRBV14 and TRBJ2-3; 8 bases match TRBD2. With 0 bases clipped from V and 2 bases from J, the junction kept 10 bases outside the gene matches. Germline assignment: CDR1 SGHDN and CDR2 FVKESK. The CDR3 spans 18 residues. The CDR3 nucleotides read TGTGCCAGCAGCCAAGATCAACGGGGGGGTTCATTCACAGATACGCAGTATTTT. This codes for CASSQDQRGGSFTDTQYF.

For the CDR3, the DNA is TGTGCCTGGAGTCAAGCGGACGTTAAGAACACTGAAGCTTTCTTT. The encoded protein is CAWSQADVKNTEAFF. The gene calls are TRBV30 and TRBJ1-1; D unresolved. In germline, CDR1 is GTSNPN, CDR2 SVGIG (reference sequence). The V and J ends lost 2 bases and 1 base respectively, with 14 bases between them. The CDR3 has 15 amino acids. Complete variable domain (other parts from reference TRBV30 and TRBJ1-1): SQTIHQWPATLVQPVGSPLSLECTVEGTSNPNLYWYRQAAGRGLQLLFYSVGIGQISSEVPQNLSASRPQDRQFILSSKKLLLSDSGFYLCAWSQADVKNTEAFFGQGTRLTVV.

The chain has TRBV4-2 and TRBJ2-7; 8 positions match TRBD2. This CDR3 is built from 16 residues. Germline-derived CDR1 and CDR2 are LGHNA and YNFKEQ. V gave up 0 bases and J gave up 6 bases; unmatched junction bases: 10. The CDR3 region is CASSQDGSGGPSEQYF. DNA for the CDR3: TGTGCCAGCAGCCAAGATGGGAGCGGGGGTCCATCCGAGCAGTACTTC.

This rearrangement joins TRBV6-5 to TRBJ1-1; D is unresolved. The germline V gene encodes CDR1 MNHEY and CDR2 SVGAGI. Deletions cut 0 bases from V and 3 bases from J, with 8 bases between. The CDR3 spans 14 residues. This CDR3 is CASSYSYSDTEAFF. CDR3 in DNA: TGTGCCAGCAGTTACTCCTACTCAGACACTGAAGCTTTCTTT.

This clonotype is a singleton in its sample. The gene calls are TRBV5-1 and TRBJ2-3; D is ambiguous. V was shortened by 1 base and J by 0 bases, with 15 bases between the two germline ends. The CDR3 runs 17 residues. Germline V CDR1 and CDR2: SGHRS, YFSETQ. CDR3 in amino acids: CASSLSSTRYSTDTQYF. The CDR3 nucleotides read TGCGCCAGCAGCTTGTCGAGTACGAGGTATAGCACAGATACGCAGTATTTT. Based on the CDR3 plus reference TRBV5-1 and TRBJ2-3, the full variable domain is KAGVTQTPRYLIKTRGQQVTLSCSPISGHRSVSWYQQTPGQGLQFLFEYFSETQRNKGNFPGRFSGRQFSNSRSEMNVSTLELGDSALYLCASSLSSTRYSTDTQYFGPGTRLTVL.

The CDR3 bases are TGTGCCACCGCTCCTGACAGGGGGCTGAGGCATACGCAGTATTTT. Amino acid sequence: CATAPDRGLRHTQYF. The chain joins TRBV24-1 to TRBJ2-3; the match to TRBD1 covers 10 bases. The V gene end was trimmed by 9 bases and the J gene end by 7 bases; junction bases not matched to a gene: 12. The length of the CDR3 is 15 residues. Germline V gene sequence: CDR1 KGHDR, CDR2 SFDVKD.

The V call is TRBV2, the J call TRBJ2-3, with D hard to call. The CDR3 loop spans 12 amino acids. CDR1 is SNHLY and CDR2 is FYNNEI in the germline V gene. Trimming took 10 bases from V and 0 from J, leaving 8 bases between them. The CDR3 DNA is TGTGCCATCATGCTTAGCACAGATACGCAGTATTTT. Translation: CAIMLSTDTQYF.

The V gene is TRBV2, the J gene TRBJ2-3, with 10 bases lining up with TRBD2. The V and J ends lost 7 bases and 1 base, in that order; junction bases with no gene match: 8. Germline values: CDR1 SNHLY, CDR2 FYNNEI. The CDR3 runs 16 residues. CDR3: CASIKSGGARTDTQYF. CDR3 DNA sequence: TGTGCCAGCATCAAAAGCGGGGGGGCCCGCACAGATACGCAGTATTTT.

The chain links TRBV29-1 to TRBJ1-2; 8 bases agree with TRBD1. The V segment lost 1 base and the J segment 3 bases; nucleotides outside the gene matches: 7. Germline CDR1 is SQVTM and CDR2 is ANQGSEA. The CDR3 is made up of 15 amino acids. CDR3 sequence reads: CSVEATGAWDYGYTF. Written as DNA, the CDR3 is TGCAGCGTTGAAGCGACAGGGGCCTGGGACTATGGCTACACCTTC.

The rearrangement joins TRBV9 to TRBJ1-1, with D uncertain. This CDR3 is 14 amino acids long. CDR1 and CDR2 from the germline V gene are SGDLS and YYNGEE. V lost 4 bases, J lost 1 base, and 11 bases lay in between. Here the CDR3 reads CASSYLRANTEAFF. CDR3 bases: TGTGCCAGCAGCTACCTTAGGGCGAACACTGAAGCTTTCTTT.

This chain links TRBV5-5 with TRBJ2-7, with D maybe TRBD2 (5 bases). V lost 3 bases, J lost 4 bases, and 14 bases lay in between. Germline CDR1 SGHKS, CDR2 YYEKEE (reference sequence). This CDR3 spans 14 amino acids. The CDR3 loop reads CASSSERVRYEQYF. In DNA, the CDR3 is TGTGCCAGCAGCTCGGAGAGGGTTCGGTACGAGCAGTACTTC. The variable domain in full, completed from reference TRBV5-5 and TRBJ2-7, reads DAGVTQSPTHLIKTRGQQVTLRCSPISGHKSVSWYQQVLGQGPQFIFQYYEKEERGRGNFPDRFSARQFPNYSSELNVNALLLGDSALYLCASSSERVRYEQYFGPGTRLTVT.

The chain uses TRBV29-1 and TRBJ2-3; 7 positions match TRBD2. Germline V lookup: CDR1 SQVTM, CDR2 ANQGSEA. The CDR3 totals 16 residues. J gave up 2 bases and V 4 bases, and 12 bases lay outside the gene matches. The CDR3 sequence is CSVAGREGEITDTQYF. In DNA form, the CDR3 reads TGCAGCGTTGCTGGCAGGGAGGGCGAGATCACAGATACGCAGTATTTT.

The chain joins TRBV20-1 to TRBJ1-3; 12 positions agree with TRBD1. The CDR3 has 14 amino acids. The germline CDR1 and CDR2 sequences are DFQATT and SNEGSKA (reference sequence). J lost 2 bases, V lost 6 bases, and 2 bases had no gene match. The CDR3 is CSAGQGATGNTIYF. The CDR3 DNA follows: TGCAGTGCGGGACAGGGGGCTACTGGAAACACCATATATTTT.

V usage is TRBV30 and J usage is TRBJ1-1; TRBD1 matches at 8 bases. Trimming at V came to 0 bases and at J to 4 bases, leaving 7 bases not matched to a gene. The CDR3 covers 15 residues. Germline V gene lookup returns CDR1 GTSNPN and CDR2 SVGIG (reference sequence). The CDR3 DNA follows: TGTGCCTGGAGTGTACCGGACAGGGTGACCACTGAAGCTTTCTTT. It encodes CAWSVPDRVTTEAFF.